This T cell receptor (beta chain) was obtained from a study of CD8 T cells in ankylosing spondylitis. Overall study results and limits: Matched ankylosing spondylitis synovial fluid reportedly showed significant enrichment of disease-linked clones. Ankylosing spondylitis blood appeared to be characterized by a TCR beta motif of fewer than ten highly homologous variants.

Germline CDR1 reads SGDLS; CDR2 reads YYNGEE. V shed 4 bases, J shed 8 bases, and the junction held 11 bases outside the gene matches. The CDR3 covers 15 residues. The sample holds a few counts of this clonotype. Its antigen is still unknown. TCRdb re-analysed the 5' RACE reads in MiXCR, keeping a single row per CDR3 protein. The data contain 670,000 or so distinct CDR3 sequences, 15% to 20% of them singletons. The sequence was collected from a male donor with ankylosing spondylitis. The V gene is TRBV9, the J gene TRBJ2-1; 8 bases map to TRBD2. The sample comprised blood, either unsorted or a sorted T cell fraction (not recorded which). The CDR3, as DNA: TGTGCCAGCAGCTCACAAAGCGGGAGTATCGATGAGCAGTTCTTC. Encoded protein: CASSSQSGSIDEQFF.